These 18 T cell receptor beta chains were all obtained from the same sample, sequenced in a study of Ad26.COV2.S vaccination and SARS-CoV-2 variants. As to treatment: some 19 received Ad26.COV2.S at low or high dose, single or two shots; about five received placebo; per-sample allocation not given. Each sample was drawn 63 days after the first injection (of vaccine or placebo). Sequencing used immunoSEQ multiplex PCR; TCRdb keeps in-frame clones, though not all of them. The data contain around 320,000 clones, around 85% of them singletons. The sample in question was peripheral blood, obtained in a trial of Ad26.COV2.S vaccine versus placebo. All receptors come from a person between 18 and 65 years old who received the Ad26.COV2.S COVID-19 vaccine or a placebo.

The chain joins TRBV30 to TRBJ1-6; a weak D match, TRBD1 (6 bases). This CDR3 contains 14 residues. V lost 3 bases to trimming and J lost 3 bases, with 9 bases between them. Germline loops: CDR1 GTSNPN, CDR2 SVGIG (reference sequence). The CDR3 coding sequence is TGTGCCTGGAGCGGGGGCAGCTATAATTCACCCCTCCACTTT. This encodes CAWSGGSYNSPLHF.

The chain joins TRBV5-1 to TRBJ2-3, with a weak D call TRBD2 (5 bases). The germline gives CDR1 SGHRS, CDR2 YFSETQ. The V end lost 0 bases, the J end lost 4 bases, and 6 bases lay between the germline ends. CDR3 length equals 13 residues. The CDR3 DNA follows: TGCGCCAGCAGCTTGGCGGAGGCAGATACGCAGTATTTT. Protein: CASSLAEADTQYF.

The rearrangement links TRBV30 to TRBJ1-1, with 7 bases lining up with TRBD1. The CDR3 consists of 16 residues. The V segment lost 0 bases and the J segment 3 bases; nucleotides outside the gene matches: 10. In germline, CDR1 is GTSNPN, CDR2 SVGIG (reference sequence). CDR3 in DNA: TGTGCCTGGAGTGTACGGGGGCCTCAGGGGGACACTGAAGCTTTCTTT. Protein product: CAWSVRGPQGDTEAFF.

This chain links TRBV5-4 with TRBJ2-1, with D unresolved. V gave up 3 bases and J gave up 4 bases, with 5 bases separating them. Germline V gene data show CDR1 as SGHNT and CDR2 as YYREEE (reference sequence). CDR3 length equals 12 residues. The CDR3: CASSSGYNEQFF. The CDR3 coding sequence is TGTGCCAGCAGCTCTGGATACAATGAGCAGTTCTTC.

The V and J genes are TRBV19 and TRBJ2-7, with TRBD1 matching 8 bases. The J segment lost 2 bases and the V segment lost 4 bases, leaving 7 bases of the junction unmatched. Germline V CDR1 and CDR2: LNHDA, SQIVND (reference sequence). The CDR3 extends over 15 amino acids. The CDR3 DNA reads TGTGCCAGTAGTACCCGACAGGGGCCAACCTACGAGCAGTACTTC. It codes for CASSTRQGPTYEQYF. Complete variable domain (other parts from reference TRBV19 and TRBJ2-7): DGGITQSPKYLFRKEGQNVTLSCEQNLNHDAMYWYRQDPGQGLRLIYYSQIVNDFQKGDIAEGYSVSREKKESFPLTVTSAQKNPTAFYLCASSTRQGPTYEQYFGPGTRLTVT.

This chain connects TRBV4-2 to TRBJ1-2; 7 nucleotides align to TRBD1. This CDR3 region has 15 residues. After removal of 1 base from V and 0 bases from J, the junction contained 2 bases not matched to a gene. Germline lookup yields CDR1 LGHNA and CDR2 YNFKEQ. The DNA of the CDR3 is TGTGCCAGCAGCCAAGCAGACAGGGCTAACTATGGCTACACCTTC. Its translation is CASSQADRANYGYTF.

This chain uses TRBV5-1 with TRBJ2-3; 7 bases map to TRBD2. The CDR3 is 15 residues long. J was trimmed by 4 bases and V by 4 bases; bases with no gene match: 9. CDR1 and CDR2 (germline): SGHRS, YFSETQ. In DNA, the CDR3 is TGCGCCAGCAGCGTAGTGGGGGGGAAAGCAGATACGCAGTATTTT. It yields the protein CASSVVGGKADTQYF.

The V call is TRBV6-5, the J call TRBJ2-7; weak D call: TRBD1 (6 bases). CDR1 and CDR2 from the germline V gene are MNHEY and SVGAGI. V dropped 4 bases and J dropped 6 bases, with 13 bases sitting between them. The CDR3 sequence is 13 residues long. The CDR3 DNA reads as TGTGCCAGCAGTTCTTCCCAGGGGCGCGAGCAGTACTTC. It is translated as CASSSSQGREQYF.

The gene calls are TRBV7-2 and TRBJ2-3; TRBD2 matches 11 bases. The length of the CDR3 is 19 residues. Germline V CDR1 and CDR2: SGHTA, FQGNSA. After removal of 1 base from V and 3 bases from J, the junction contained 12 bases not matched to a gene. CDR3 sequence: CASSLDGLAGGRGTDTQYF. The CDR3 coding sequence is TGTGCCAGCAGCTTAGACGGGCTAGCGGGGGGCCGGGGAACAGATACGCAGTATTTT.

V gene TRBV11-2 combines with J gene TRBJ2-2, with D hard to call. The CDR3 consists of 14 residues. Trimming left V 4 bases short and J 1 base short, with 7 bases between. Per the germline V gene, CDR1 is SGHAT and CDR2 is FQNNGV. The CDR3 here is CASSSPWNTGELFF. For the CDR3, the DNA is TGTGCCAGCAGCTCCCCCTGGAACACCGGGGAGCTGTTTTTT.

Here the CDR3 reads CASSGRPTDTQYF. The CDR3 region has the DNA TGTGCCAGCAGCGGAAGACCCACAGATACGCAGTATTTT. The V and J genes are TRBV7-3 and TRBJ2-3; D remains unclear. V lost 5 bases, J lost 2 bases, and 8 bases lay in between. Germline V CDR1 and CDR2: SGHTA, FQGTGA. There are 13 residues in the CDR3.

J is TRBJ2-5 and V is TRBV15; tentatively, D is TRBD1 or TRBD2 (5 bases each). This CDR3 contains 17 residues. Trimming stripped 2 bases from V and 6 bases from J, with 22 bases between. Germline V gene lookup returns CDR1 LNHNV and CDR2 YYDKDF (reference sequence). In DNA form, the CDR3 reads TGTGCCACCAGCAGAACGCTTAGCTCTCTTTCGGGGCAGACCCAGTACTTC. This gives the protein CATSRTLSSLSGQTQYF.

On this clone itself: Additional DNA sequences in this sample encode the identical CDR3. V and J are TRBV19 and TRBJ2-3; no reliable D call. The CDR3 consists of 14 residues. V lost 2 bases and J lost 0, with 6 bases in between. Germline V gene data show CDR1 as LNHDA and CDR2 as SQIVND (reference sequence). CDR3 in amino acids: CASSIRTSTDTQYF. CDR3 DNA: TGTGCCAGTAGTATAAGAACTAGCACAGATACGCAGTATTTT.

This clone has a single count. The chain uses TRBV11-2 and TRBJ2-7, with D possibly TRBD1 on 5 matching bases. The CDR3 contains 14 residues. Between the trimmed V and J ends, which lost 5 bases and 0 bases, there was a span of 11 bases. The V gene's germline CDR1 is SGHAT and CDR2 FQNNGV. CDR3 sequence: CASSLQGSSYEQYF. In DNA, the CDR3 is TGTGCCAGCAGCCTCCAGGGTAGCTCCTACGAGCAGTACTTC.

This clone was seen a handful of times. The chain has TRBV2 and TRBJ2-1; D is unclear. The CDR3 has 13 residues. V lost 3 bases and J lost 2, with 5 bases in between. Looked up from germline, CDR1 is SNHLY and CDR2 is FYNNEI. This chain's CDR3 is CASSDVAYNEQFF. The CDR3 DNA reads as TGTGCCAGCAGTGATGTCGCCTACAATGAGCAGTTCTTC. Supplemented by reference TRBV2 and TRBJ2-1, the full variable domain reads EPEVTQTPSHQVTQMGQEVILRCVPISNHLYFYWYRQILGQKVEFLVSFYNNEISEKSEIFDDQFSVERPDGSNFTLKIRSTKLEDSAMYFCASSDVAYNEQFFGPGTRLTVL.

V gene TRBV27 combines with J gene TRBJ2-2; D gene uncertain. V shed 5 bases and J shed 6 bases, with 10 bases lying between them. CDR1 and CDR2 (germline): MNHEY, SMNVEV (reference sequence). This CDR3 comprises 13 residues. CDR3 protein: CASSPQDPGELFF. The CDR3 region has the DNA TGTGCCAGCAGTCCTCAGGACCCCGGGGAGCTGTTTTTT.

V usage is TRBV5-1 and J usage is TRBJ1-2; 8 bases are shared with TRBD1. CDR1 and CDR2 (germline): SGHRS, YFSETQ. CDR3 length: 15 residues. Losses at the gene ends were 4 bases for V and 0 bases for J; bases not matched to a gene: 5. Here the CDR3 reads CASSEGTGSNYGYTF. CDR3 in DNA: TGCGCCAGCAGCGAAGGGACAGGATCTAACTATGGCTACACCTTC. Filled out from reference TRBV5-1 and TRBJ1-2, the complete variable domain reads KAGVTQTPRYLIKTRGQQVTLSCSPISGHRSVSWYQQTPGQGLQFLFEYFSETQRNKGNFPGRFSGRQFSNSRSEMNVSTLELGDSALYLCASSEGTGSNYGYTFGSGTRLTVV.

The chain joins TRBV7-6 to TRBJ2-7, with TRBD2 matching over 11 bases. The CDR3 loop spans 15 amino acids. CDR1 is SGHVS and CDR2 is FNYEAQ in the germline V gene. With V trimmed by 5 bases and J by 4 bases, 7 bases remained unmatched. DNA of the CDR3: TGTGCCAGCAGCCCGCAGCTAGCGGGGGGTTACGAGCAGTACTTC. Its protein is CASSPQLAGGYEQYF.